A selection of T cell receptor beta chains follows, all from one sample in a study of post-analysis software for immune sequencing data. TCRdb reprocessed the PCR reads via MiXCR and lists one record per CDR3 protein. Among hundreds of thousands of distinct CDR3 sequences listed, less than 45% were seen once. Specimen: blood. The receptors come from a girl aged 5 to 17 with multiple sclerosis. Each CDR3 is given with its conserved first and last residue. A D gene is named only where the DNA matches it firmly. Clone size is stated in some rows and not others, as once, few, many or a class when expanded.

j_gene: TRBJ1-2
abundance: NA
v_gene: TRBV5-1
d_gene: TRBD1
CDR3nt: TGCGCCAGCAGCTTTAACAGGGGAGTTAGGTATGGCTACACCTTC
CDR3aa: CASSFNRGVRYGYTF

j_gene: TRBJ2-1
abundance: NA
v_gene: TRBV3-1
d_gene: TRBD2
CDR3nt: TGTGCCAGCAGCCTTATTACCGGGACTAGCGGGTACAATGAGCAGTTCTTC
CDR3aa: CASSLITGTSGYNEQFF

j_gene: TRBJ2-1
abundance: few
v_gene: TRBV11-2
d_gene: TRBD2
CDR3nt: TGTGCCAGCAGCCTGGGACTAGCGGGAGGGTCCTACAATGAACAGTTCTTC
CDR3aa: CASSLGLAGGSYNEQFF

j_gene: TRBJ1-1
abundance: NA
v_gene: TRBV6-4
d_gene: TRBD1
CDR3nt: TGTGCCAGCACCTTGGACAGGGAGGGGAACACTGAAGCTTTCTTT
CDR3aa: CASTLDREGNTEAFF

j_gene: TRBJ2-7
abundance: NA
v_gene: TRBV7-2
d_gene: TRBD2
CDR3nt: TGTGCCAGCAGCTCCCTAGCGGGAGGAAGCTCCTACGAGCAGTACTTC
CDR3aa: CASSSLAGGSSYEQYF

j_gene: TRBJ2-1
abundance: NA
v_gene: TRBV7-3
d_gene: TRBD2
CDR3nt: TGTGCCAGCAGCTTAAAAGAGCGGGAGGACCTCTACAATGAGCAGTTCTTC
CDR3aa: CASSLKEREDLYNEQFF

j_gene: TRBJ2-1
abundance: NA
v_gene: TRBV14
d_gene: NA
CDR3nt: TGTGCCAGCAGCCAAACGTGGAAGGGGATAGGATACAATGAGCAGTTCTTC
CDR3aa: CASSQTWKGIGYNEQFF

j_gene: TRBJ2-1
abundance: NA
v_gene: TRBV27
d_gene: TRBD2
CDR3nt: TGTGCCAGCAGAGAGACTAGCGGGAGGGTTATTTACAATGAGCAGTTCTTC
CDR3aa: CASRETSGRVIYNEQFF

j_gene: TRBJ2-5
abundance: NA
v_gene: TRBV29-1
d_gene: NA
CDR3nt: TGCAGCGGGGCAGTCCGGTACCAAGAGACCCAGTACTTC
CDR3aa: CSGAVRYQETQYF

j_gene: TRBJ1-1
abundance: few
v_gene: TRBV30
d_gene: NA
CDR3nt: TGTGCCTGGAAGATTCAAGGGGCGTCCACTGAAGCTTTCTTT
CDR3aa: CAWKIQGASTEAFF

j_gene: TRBJ1-1
abundance: NA
v_gene: TRBV12-3/TRBV12-4
d_gene: NA
CDR3nt: TGTGCCAGCAGCCCTACGGGGGCTTTCTTT
CDR3aa: CASSPTGAFF

j_gene: TRBJ2-5
abundance: NA
v_gene: TRBV29-1
d_gene: TRBD2
CDR3nt: TGCAGCGCTAGCGGGAGGGGTCGCCAAGAGACCCAGTACTTC
CDR3aa: CSASGRGRQETQYF

j_gene: TRBJ2-7
abundance: NA
v_gene: TRBV28
d_gene: TRBD2
CDR3nt: TGTGCCAGCAGTTTAGTACTAGCGGGAGGGTACGAGCAGTACTTC
CDR3aa: CASSLVLAGGYEQYF

j_gene: TRBJ1-4
abundance: NA
v_gene: TRBV9
d_gene: NA
CDR3nt: TGTGCCGGCAGCGGTAGCCGAGGAAACGAAAAACTGTTTTTT
CDR3aa: CAGSGSRGNEKLFF

j_gene: TRBJ2-1
abundance: NA
v_gene: TRBV12-3/TRBV12-4
d_gene: TRBD2
CDR3nt: TGTGCCAGCAGTTCCAACGGGAGGACCTACAATGAGCAGTTCTTC
CDR3aa: CASSSNGRTYNEQFF

j_gene: TRBJ1-1
abundance: NA
v_gene: TRBV18
d_gene: NA
CDR3nt: TGTGCCAGCTCACCACAGAGGTCGGGCCGAGGAGCTTTCTTT
CDR3aa: CASSPQRSGRGAFF

j_gene: TRBJ2-5
abundance: NA
v_gene: TRBV12-3/TRBV12-4
d_gene: NA
CDR3nt: TGTGCCAGCAGGCTAAAGGACAGACAAGAGACCCAGTACTTC
CDR3aa: CASRLKDRQETQYF

j_gene: TRBJ1-1
abundance: NA
v_gene: TRBV7-2
d_gene: NA
CDR3nt: TGTGCCAGCAGCTTAGAAGGAGGGGTCCCGGGGACTGAAGCTTTCTTT
CDR3aa: CASSLEGGVPGTEAFF

j_gene: TRBJ2-3
abundance: NA
v_gene: TRBV7-3
d_gene: TRBD2
CDR3nt: TGTGTCAGCAGCCCAAACCCAGCCGGGACTAGCGGGAGGTTGGGGGCGCAGTATTTT
CDR3aa: CVSSPNPAGTSGRLGAQYF

j_gene: TRBJ2-7
abundance: many
v_gene: TRBV5-5
d_gene: TRBD1
CDR3nt: TGTGCCAGCAGCCGGGGACAGGGGGCCTCCGAGCAGTACTTC
CDR3aa: CASSRGQGASEQYF

j_gene: TRBJ2-6
abundance: few
v_gene: TRBV7-2
d_gene: NA
CDR3nt: TGTGCCAGCAGCTTAGTTCCAGGGGGGACTGGGGCCAACGTCCTGACTTTC
CDR3aa: CASSLVPGGTGANVLTF

j_gene: TRBJ2-7
abundance: NA
v_gene: TRBV28
d_gene: TRBD2
CDR3nt: TGTGCCAGCAGCGCGGGGACTAGCGGAAGCTCCTACGAGCAGTACTTC
CDR3aa: CASSAGTSGSSYEQYF

j_gene: TRBJ2-7
abundance: NA
v_gene: TRBV4-2
d_gene: TRBD2
CDR3nt: TGTGCCAGCAGCTATGAACTAGCGGGTAGTTTATACGAGCAGTACTTC
CDR3aa: CASSYELAGSLYEQYF

j_gene: TRBJ1-2
abundance: few
v_gene: TRBV6-6
d_gene: TRBD1
CDR3nt: TGTGCCAGCAGTGACGGGACAGTCTATGGCTACACCTTC
CDR3aa: CASSDGTVYGYTF

j_gene: TRBJ1-2
abundance: NA
v_gene: TRBV10-3
d_gene: NA
CDR3nt: TGTGCCATCAGATCGCAGGACATCGCTAACTATGGCTACACCTTC
CDR3aa: CAIRSQDIANYGYTF

j_gene: TRBJ2-3
abundance: once
v_gene: TRBV27
d_gene: TRBD2
CDR3nt: TGTGCCAGCAGTCGGCGGGACTACAGCACAGATACGCAGTATTTT
CDR3aa: CASSRRDYSTDTQYF

j_gene: TRBJ1-2
abundance: NA
v_gene: TRBV20-1
d_gene: NA
CDR3nt: TGCAGTGCTAGAGATCTAAGAGGGGAAAACTATGGCTACACCTTC
CDR3aa: CSARDLRGENYGYTF

j_gene: TRBJ1-1
abundance: NA
v_gene: TRBV29-1
d_gene: NA
CDR3nt: TGCAGCGTAGCCAGGCGGCGGAACACTGAAGCTTTCTTT
CDR3aa: CSVARRRNTEAFF

j_gene: TRBJ2-3
abundance: NA
v_gene: TRBV4-2
d_gene: NA
CDR3nt: TGTGCCAGCAGCCCCCGGGGAGCGGAGATCACAGATACGCAGTATTTT
CDR3aa: CASSPRGAEITDTQYF

j_gene: TRBJ2-1
abundance: NA
v_gene: TRBV7-3
d_gene: TRBD1
CDR3nt: TGTGCCGGCAGCGGAACAGGGGAAAATGAGCAGTTCTTC
CDR3aa: CAGSGTGENEQFF

j_gene: TRBJ2-5
abundance: NA
v_gene: TRBV4-3
d_gene: TRBD2
CDR3nt: TGCGCCAGCAGCCAAGCTATAGCGGGAGCGGAGACCCAGTACTTC
CDR3aa: CASSQAIAGAETQYF

j_gene: TRBJ2-1
abundance: few
v_gene: TRBV20-1
d_gene: NA
CDR3nt: TGCAGTGCTAGAGGGCCGGGACTCAGCTCCTACAATGAGCAGTTCTTC
CDR3aa: CSARGPGLSSYNEQFF

j_gene: TRBJ2-1
abundance: few
v_gene: TRBV13
d_gene: NA
CDR3nt: TGTGCCAGCAGCTTGGGCGGTCTGGGGTCCTACAATGAGCAGTTCTTC
CDR3aa: CASSLGGLGSYNEQFF

j_gene: TRBJ2-3
abundance: few
v_gene: TRBV20-1
d_gene: NA
CDR3nt: TGCAGTGTGCCGAGTGGGACGCCGAGCACAGATACGCAGTATTTT
CDR3aa: CSVPSGTPSTDTQYF

j_gene: TRBJ1-4
abundance: NA
v_gene: TRBV29-1
d_gene: TRBD1
CDR3nt: TGCAGCGTTACCGGGACAGGGGAAGGAGAAAAACTGTTTTTT
CDR3aa: CSVTGTGEGEKLFF

j_gene: TRBJ2-7
abundance: few
v_gene: TRBV24-1
d_gene: NA
CDR3nt: TGTGCCACCAGTGCGGGTTACGAGCAGTACTTC
CDR3aa: CATSAGYEQYF

j_gene: TRBJ2-6
abundance: NA
v_gene: TRBV4-1
d_gene: TRBD2
CDR3nt: TGCGCCAGCAGCCTCAGACTAGCGGGAGCTGGGGCCAACGTCCGGACTTTC
CDR3aa: CASSLRLAGAGANVRTF

j_gene: TRBJ2-3
abundance: NA
v_gene: TRBV7-3
d_gene: NA
CDR3nt: TGTGCCAGCAGCTCGGTCGTGAGAACAGATACGCAGTATTTT
CDR3aa: CASSSVVRTDTQYF

j_gene: TRBJ2-7
abundance: NA
v_gene: TRBV20-1
d_gene: NA
CDR3nt: TGCAGTGCTAGACTTAGGGCACCGCACGAGCAGTACTTC
CDR3aa: CSARLRAPHEQYF

j_gene: TRBJ1-1
abundance: few
v_gene: TRBV29-1
d_gene: NA
CDR3nt: TGCAGCGGTGGAATCGCGAACACTGAAGCTTTCTTT
CDR3aa: CSGGIANTEAFF

j_gene: TRBJ2-3
abundance: NA
v_gene: TRBV4-1
d_gene: NA
CDR3nt: TGCGCCAGCAGCCAAGTTCAAGGCTTAGCGGGCACAGATACGCAGTATTTT
CDR3aa: CASSQVQGLAGTDTQYF

j_gene: TRBJ2-6
abundance: NA
v_gene: TRBV28
d_gene: NA
CDR3nt: TGTGCCAGCAGTTTGGTGCGCTCTGGGGCCAACGTCCTGACTTTC
CDR3aa: CASSLVRSGANVLTF

j_gene: TRBJ2-3
abundance: NA
v_gene: TRBV20-1
d_gene: NA
CDR3nt: TGCAGTGCTAAAGACAGGAACACAGATACGCAGTATTTT
CDR3aa: CSAKDRNTDTQYF

j_gene: TRBJ2-3
abundance: few
v_gene: TRBV29-1
d_gene: NA
CDR3nt: TGCAGCGTGCACAGGGACACAGATACGCAGTATTTT
CDR3aa: CSVHRDTDTQYF

j_gene: TRBJ2-1
abundance: NA
v_gene: TRBV12-3/TRBV12-4
d_gene: TRBD2
CDR3nt: TGTGCCAGCAGCCCGACTAGCGGCACGTCCTACAATGAGCAGTTCTTC
CDR3aa: CASSPTSGTSYNEQFF

j_gene: TRBJ2-1
abundance: few
v_gene: TRBV6-1
d_gene: TRBD2
CDR3nt: TGTGCCAGCAGCGGACTAGCGTTGTACAATGAGCAGTTCTTC
CDR3aa: CASSGLALYNEQFF

j_gene: TRBJ1-5
abundance: NA
v_gene: TRBV28
d_gene: TRBD1
CDR3nt: TGTGCCAGCAGTTTACTGACAGGGGGCTATACGGATCAGCCCCAGCATTTT
CDR3aa: CASSLLTGGYTDQPQHF